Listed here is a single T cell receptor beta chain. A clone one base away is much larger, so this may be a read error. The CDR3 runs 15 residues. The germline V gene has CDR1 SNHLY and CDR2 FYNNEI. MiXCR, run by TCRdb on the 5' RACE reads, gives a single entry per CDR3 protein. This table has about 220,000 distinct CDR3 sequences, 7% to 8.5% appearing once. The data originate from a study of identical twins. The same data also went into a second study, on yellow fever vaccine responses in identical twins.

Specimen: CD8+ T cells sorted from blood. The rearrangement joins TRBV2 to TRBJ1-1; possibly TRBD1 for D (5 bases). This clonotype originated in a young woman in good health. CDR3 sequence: CASSEGRGPNTEVFF. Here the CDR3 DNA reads TGTGCCAGCAGTGAAGGACGGGGACCGAACACTGAAGTTTTCTTT.